These 3 T cell receptor beta chains were all obtained from the same sample, sequenced in a study of Graves' ophthalmopathy and Graves' hyperthyroidism. Amplified material comprised TCR beta CDR3 regions derived from RNA transcripts. First-round RT-PCR employed HTBI primers, with a second-round multiplex PCR after it. TCRdb ran MiXCR on the multiplex PCR reads and lists one entry per CDR3 protein. The sample records some 390,000 distinct CDR3 sequences, around 16% being singletons. The specimen sequenced was peripheral blood. These receptors all stem from a woman younger than 30 with Graves' ophthalmopathy.

This clonotype was seen repeatedly, ten times or more. V and J are TRBV10-3 and TRBJ2-5; D is undetermined. There are 14 residues in the CDR3. The germline V gene encodes CDR1 ENHRY and CDR2 SYGVKD. V lost 5 bases, J lost 1 base, and 11 bases lay in between. DNA of the CDR3: TGTGCCATCAGTCCAGGAAGACGCCAAGAGACCCAGTACTTC. Translated, it gives CAISPGRRQETQYF.

The table lists this clonotype with a few counts. V and J are TRBV12-5 and TRBJ1-2, with a possible D match to TRBD1 (5 bases). V lost 7 bases, J lost 0 bases, and 15 bases lay in between. The CDR3 has 15 residues. Germline CDR1 is LGHNT and CDR2 is FRNRAP. The CDR3 here is CASESRDGSNYGYTF. As DNA, the CDR3 is TGTGCTAGTGAATCCAGGGACGGGTCTAACTATGGCTACACCTTC.

This clonotype was counted ten times or more. The V gene is TRBV29-1, the J gene TRBJ2-2; no definite D call. Between the trimmed V and J ends, which lost 5 bases and 0 bases, there was a span of 7 bases. The CDR3 consists of 13 residues. CDR1 SQVTM and CDR2 ANQGSEA come from the germline V gene. CDR3 sequence: CSVCYTNTGELFF. The CDR3 DNA sequence: TGCAGCGTTTGTTATACGAACACCGGGGAGCTGTTTTTT.